This T cell receptor (beta chain) is drawn from a study of CD8+ T cells in alopecia areata. Reverse transcribed after extraction, RNA yielded cDNA as the sequencing template. Sequencing was performed with immunoSEQ multiplex PCR; in TCRdb, only in-frame clones are kept and a portion is missing. The repertoire holds some 150,000 clones, with 62% as singletons. Study-wide results and limits: Patients shared TCRs less clearly than mice did, possibly owing to HLA. Lesional scalp, especially alopecia totalis/universalis, showed higher clonality than normal scalp.

As regards this clone: Its antigen is still unknown. In the same sample, other DNA sequences code for this CDR3.

The sample was CD8+ T cells sorted from blood. The receptor was isolated from a human donor in good health.

In nucleotides, the CDR3 is TGCAGCGTAGCGGGAGGGAGCTCCTACGAGCAGTACTTC. This gives the protein CSVAGGSSYEQYF. The chain employs TRBV29-1 and TRBJ2-7; TRBD2 agrees at 10 bases. Germline loops: CDR1 SQVTM, CDR2 ANQGSEA. CDR3 length: 13 residues. V lost 6 bases, J lost 0 bases, and 2 bases stayed unmatched.